This T cell receptor (beta chain) was captured by sequencing in a study of identical twins. The CDR3 length is 14 residues. Per the germline V gene, CDR1 is SNHLY and CDR2 is FYNNEI. Trimming stripped 3 bases from V and 6 bases from J, with 12 bases between. A universal primer site was created by template switching, with the cDNA bearing unique molecular identifiers. TCRdb passed the 5' RACE reads through MiXCR, listing each CDR3 protein once. The data show about 250,000 distinct CDR3 sequences, over 13% seen once. The rearrangement links TRBV2 to TRBJ2-1, with D perhaps TRBD1 (5 bases). Sequenced: memory (CD45RO+) T cells sorted from blood. The sequence was obtained from a woman younger than 35 in good health. CDR3 nucleotides: TGTGCCAGCAGTGAGAGGCTAGGGGCCAATGAGCAGTTCTTC. Its translation: CASSERLGANEQFF. Filled out from reference TRBV2 and TRBJ2-1, the complete variable domain reads EPEVTQTPSHQVTQMGQEVILRCVPISNHLYFYWYRQILGQKVEFLVSFYNNEISEKSEIFDDQFSVERPDGSNFTLKIRSTKLEDSAMYFCASSERLGANEQFFGPGTRLTVL.